This TCR beta chain was recorded in a study of vaccination effects on CD4 cells after COVID-19. Under the ViraFEST assay, PBMC were stimulated with viral peptide pools so that antigen-specific CD4+ T cells expanded. Sequencing was performed afterwards. Subsequent to 10 days of culture, CD4+ T cells were isolated. The cohort was immunized with two doses of either the BNT162b2 or mRNA-1273 vaccine. For each well, about 2 million PBMC were cultured with 8.5 to 10 IU/ml IL-2 and about 11 ug/ml peptides. TCRdb's table, derived via immunoSEQ multiplex PCR, lists solely in-frame clones and lacks some. The table has tens of thousands of clones, under 80% seen once. From germline, CDR1 is SGDLS and CDR2 YYNGEE. The V end was cut by 3 bases, the J end by 5 bases, with 14 bases between. This CDR3 has 14 amino acids. Study results and caveats: Late after vaccination, infection- and vaccine-induced clones showed marked clonal contraction.

Points on this clone: Its antigen is undetermined.

The sample was CD4+ T cells from PBMCs cultured with HCoV-OC43 spike peptides, taken after COVID-19 vaccination. Subset indicated: HCoV-OC43 spike overlapping peptide pool stimulation. The rearrangement joins TRBV9 to TRBJ1-2, with a tentative D call TRBD1 (6 bases). The TCR originated in a human donor who received a COVID-19 vaccine. The CDR3 protein is CASSATQGFYGYTF. The CDR3 nucleotides are TGTGCCAGCAGCGCCACTCAGGGGTTTTATGGCTACACCTTC.